The 26 T cell receptor beta chains below were found in one sample sequenced in a study of cytomegalovirus exposure and HLA in healthy donors. The PCR contained 60 Vbeta and 13 Jbeta primers. This table comes from immunoSEQ multiplex PCR, and its TCRdb copy is limited to in-frame clones, with some not included. The table lists 250,000 to 350,000 clones, under 90% of them singletons. Sequencing was performed on PBMCs. These receptors were collected from a girl under 10 years old in good health and CMV-seronegative.

In DNA form, the CDR3 reads TGCAGTGCAAGAAGGGGAGGCGAGCAGTACTTC. This codes for CSARRGGEQYF. V usage is TRBV20-1 and J usage is TRBJ2-5; possibly TRBD2 for D (6 bases). TRBJ2-7 matches the DNA end more closely, so the J call is doubtful. Germline CDR1 is DFQATT and CDR2 is SNEGSKA (reference sequence). This CDR3 is 11 amino acids long.

The sample holds a few counts of this clone. The chain employs TRBV13 and TRBJ1-1; D possibly corresponds to TRBD1 (6 bases). The V gene's germline CDR1 is PRHDT and CDR2 FYEKMQ (reference sequence). This CDR3 is 14 amino acids long. Trimming shortened V by 1 base and J by 5 bases, and 11 bases separated the two germline ends. CDR3 nucleotide sequence: TGTGCCAGCAGCTTAGCCACAGGGAGTACTGAAGCTTTCTTT. Translating gives CASSLATGSTEAFF.

This chain links TRBV5-1 with TRBJ1-2; TRBD1 aligns across 8 bases. Germline assignment: CDR1 SGHRS and CDR2 YFSETQ. The ends lost 2 bases at V and 7 bases at J; junction bases unmatched: 13. The CDR3 spans 16 residues. CDR3 sequence reads: CASSFSRGRITPGYTF. As DNA, the CDR3 is TGCGCCAGCAGCTTTTCCAGGGGGCGCATTACGCCTGGCTACACCTTC.

The rearrangement joins TRBV18 to TRBJ1-2; a weak D match, TRBD1 (5 bases). V lost 3 bases and J lost 5, with 10 bases in between. The CDR3 extends over 13 amino acids. Germline CDR1 is KGHSH and CDR2 is LQKENI. In DNA, the CDR3 is TGTGCCAGCTCACCGGATAGGGGATATGGCTACACCTTC. Its protein product is CASSPDRGYGYTF.

V is TRBV28 and J is TRBJ2-1, with D unresolved. Trimming left V 7 bases short and J 4 bases short, with 5 bases between. The germline gives CDR1 MDHEN, CDR2 SYDVKM. The CDR3 sequence is 11 residues long. Written as DNA, the CDR3 is TGTGCCAGCATCCAATACAATGAGCAGTTCTTC. This gives the protein CASIQYNEQFF.

The V and J genes are TRBV5-8 and TRBJ2-7; 7 bases map to TRBD1. Germline CDR1 SGHTS, CDR2 YDEGEE. V dropped 3 bases and J dropped 2; count of bases not matched to a gene: 5. The length of the CDR3 is 14 residues. CDR3 sequence reads: CASSSGTDAYEQYF. The CDR3 nucleotides read TGTGCCAGCAGCTCCGGGACAGATGCCTACGAGCAGTACTTC.

The V gene is TRBV5-6, the J gene TRBJ2-7; D perhaps matches TRBD1 (6 bases). Germline-derived CDR1 and CDR2 are SGHDT and YYEEEE. The ends were cut back, 6 bases at V and 3 bases at J, with 19 bases in the middle. The CDR3 loop spans 15 amino acids. The CDR3 reads CASTSAGTIFYEQYF. CDR3 in DNA: TGTGCCAGCACGAGCGCCGGGACAATTTTCTACGAGCAGTACTTC. Combining the CDR3 with reference TRBV5-6 and TRBJ2-7 gives the whole variable domain DAGVTQSPTHLIKTRGQQVTLRCSPKSGHDTVSWYQQALGQGPQFIFQYYEEEERQRGNFPDRFSGHQFPNYSSELNVNALLLGDSALYLCASTSAGTIFYEQYFGPGTRLTVT.

The chain combines TRBV18 with TRBJ2-6, with 7 bases lining up with TRBD1. The trim removed 2 bases at V and 0 bases at J, leaving 7 bases unmatched. CDR3 size: 18 residues. Germline V gene data show CDR1 as KGHSH and CDR2 as LQKENI. This CDR3 reads CASSPMGQLNSGANVLTF. CDR3 DNA: TGTGCCAGCTCACCAATGGGACAGTTAAACTCTGGGGCCAACGTCCTGACTTTC.

About this clone: In the same sample, other DNA sequences code for this CDR3. The chain couples TRBV30 to TRBJ2-7; tentative D call: TRBD1 (9 bases). The germline V gene has CDR1 GTSNPN and CDR2 SVGIG (reference sequence). Trimming left V 5 bases short and J 6 bases short, with 35 bases between. CDR3 size: 19 residues. The CDR3 DNA follows: TGTGCCTGGTCCGGACAGGGGTCGGGTTATTTCGGGAGGGCCGGCGAGCAGTACTTC. Protein sequence: CAWSGQGSGYFGRAGEQYF.

This clone has more than one count but fewer than ten. The CDR3 spells CASESSTGGERGYTF. In DNA form, the CDR3 reads TGTGCCAGCGAAAGTTCAACGGGGGGGGAACGTGGCTACACCTTC. The genes are TRBV28 and TRBJ1-2, with a possible D match to TRBD1 (5 bases). This CDR3 spans 15 amino acids. V was clipped by 8 bases and J by 7 bases, with 23 bases between them. The V gene's germline CDR1 is MDHEN and CDR2 SYDVKM.

This clone showed up just a few times. The J gene is TRBJ2-7, the V gene TRBV4-1; TRBD1 is a possible D gene (5 bases). V was shortened by 4 bases and J by 0 bases, with 19 bases between the two germline ends. The CDR3 runs to 17 residues. Germline V gene sequence: CDR1 MGHRA, CDR2 YSYEKL. CDR3 sequence (DNA): TGCGCCAGCAGCCCTGGAAGGTGGGGAAGGGGCTCCTACGAGCAGTACTTC. Translating it yields CASSPGRWGRGSYEQYF.

Written as DNA, the CDR3 is TGTGCCAGCAGCTTGGCAGGGATTGGTCAGCCCCAGCATTTT. This gives the protein CASSLAGIGQPQHF. The chain uses TRBV5-4 and TRBJ1-5; a weak D match, TRBD1 (5 bases). The CDR3 is 14 residues long. CDR1 SGHNT and CDR2 YYREEE come from the germline V gene (reference sequence). Between the trimmed V and J ends, which lost 0 bases and 6 bases, there was a span of 10 bases.

The rearrangement links TRBV11-2 to TRBJ2-7; weak D call: TRBD2 (6 bases). V dropped 5 bases and J dropped 3 bases, with 17 bases sitting between them. The germline V gene encodes CDR1 SGHAT and CDR2 FQNNGV. The CDR3 runs 15 residues. This CDR3 is CASSIKRGRIYEQYF. CDR3 bases: TGTGCCAGCAGCATTAAACGAGGGAGGATCTACGAGCAGTACTTC.

This sequence joins TRBV7-6 and TRBJ1-3; 7 bases are a match to TRBD1. The ends lost 4 bases at V and 4 bases at J; junction bases unmatched: 7. Germline V gene sequence: CDR1 SGHVS, CDR2 FNYEAQ. The CDR3 covers 15 residues. The CDR3, as DNA: TGTGCCAGCAGCTACCGACAGGGCGGCGGAAACACCATATATTTT. Its protein product is CASSYRQGGGNTIYF.

The J gene is TRBJ1-3, the V gene TRBV6-5; D not certain. In germline, CDR1 is MNHEY, CDR2 SVGAGI. CDR3 length equals 15 residues. Trimming removed 5 bases at V and 0 bases at J, with 11 bases between. The CDR3 region is CASSLGGISGNTIYF. The CDR3 DNA is TGTGCCAGCAGTCTAGGCGGGATCTCTGGAAACACCATATATTTT.

The chain uses TRBV25-1 and TRBJ1-4; D uncertain. The CDR3 extends over 17 amino acids. Germline CDR1 reads MGHDK; CDR2 reads SYGVNS. Trimming pared 0 bases from V and 2 bases from J, leaving 13 bases between. For the CDR3, the DNA is TGTGCCAGCAGTGAATATTCGTGGGAGTACACTAATGAAAAACTGTTTTTT. It specifies CASSEYSWEYTNEKLFF.

The gene calls are TRBV30 and TRBJ2-1; D gene unclear. This CDR3 has 12 amino acids. Trimming pared 5 bases from V and 7 bases from J, leaving 12 bases between. CDR1 and CDR2 (germline): GTSNPN, SVGIG (reference sequence). The CDR3 coding sequence is TGTGCCTGGTTGGGCCCGTTGAATGAGCAGTTCTTC. Residues: CAWLGPLNEQFF.

The CDR3 protein is CSAGASGGAMDTQYF. The CDR3 region has the DNA TGCAGCGCCGGGGCTAGCGGGGGGGCTATGGATACGCAGTATTTT. This sequence joins TRBV29-1 and TRBJ2-3, with 12 bases matching TRBD2. Germline V CDR1 and CDR2: SQVTM, ANQGSEA. The CDR3 has 15 amino acids. V shed 7 bases and J 6 bases; nucleotides not matched to a gene: 11.

CDR3 DNA sequence: TGTGCCAGCAGTTTGTCCGGGACAGGGATCGCGGGGCAGTACTTC. Translating it yields CASSLSGTGIAGQYF. The gene calls are TRBV28 and TRBJ2-7, with 9 bases matching TRBD1. Germline assignment: CDR1 MDHEN and CDR2 SYDVKM. V was pared by 3 bases and J by 9 bases, with 12 bases of the junction left unmatched. The CDR3 runs to 15 residues.

The V call is TRBV28, the J call TRBJ1-1; 7 nucleotides align to TRBD1. Germline-derived CDR1 and CDR2 are MDHEN and SYDVKM. The V and J ends lost 3 bases and 0 bases, in that order; junction bases with no gene match: 7. CDR3 length equals 16 residues. As DNA, the CDR3 is TGTGCCAGCAGTTTGCCCCTGGGACAGATGAACACTGAAGCTTTCTTT. Amino acids: CASSLPLGQMNTEAFF.

The V and J genes are TRBV10-3 and TRBJ1-2, with D perhaps matching TRBD1 (6 bases). Deletions cut 2 bases from V and 4 bases from J, with 14 bases between. The V gene's germline CDR1 is ENHRY and CDR2 SYGVKD. The CDR3 consists of 15 residues. CDR3 residues: CAISEGGKGVYGYTF. CDR3 nucleotide sequence: TGTGCCATCAGTGAGGGGGGCAAGGGGGTCTATGGCTACACCTTC.

The chain carries TRBV5-5 and TRBJ2-7; TRBD2 might be the D (5 bases). This CDR3 spans 16 amino acids. Germline V gene data show CDR1 as SGHKS and CDR2 as YYEKEE (reference sequence). Trimming took 4 bases from V and 2 from J, leaving 19 bases between them. As DNA, the CDR3 is TGTGCCAGCAGCCATTTATCCGGGAAGGGCACCTACGAGCAGTACTTC. Its protein product is CASSHLSGKGTYEQYF.

The V call is TRBV2, the J call TRBJ1-1; TRBD1 is a possible D gene (6 bases). Germline assignment: CDR1 SNHLY and CDR2 FYNNEI. The CDR3 spans 20 residues. Trimming removed 6 bases from V and 1 base from J, with 30 bases in between. The CDR3 DNA reads TGTGCCAGCAGAGGGGGAGGGGAGAACAGCGGGCGGGGGCAGAACACTGAAGCTTTCTTT. Residues: CASRGGGENSGRGQNTEAFF.

The V gene is TRBV6-1, the J gene TRBJ2-7; D is perhaps TRBD1 (5 bases). Germline values: CDR1 MNHNS, CDR2 SASEGT. CDR3 length: 15 residues. The V end lost 1 base, the J end lost 2 bases, and 12 bases lay between the germline ends. The CDR3 DNA is TGTGCCAGCAGTGAAGAGGGCAGGGTGGCCTACGAGCAGTACTTC. Its translation is CASSEEGRVAYEQYF.

The V and J genes are TRBV23-1 and TRBJ1-5; D gene unclear. TRBV23-1 carries the ORF label, with uncertain function. The CDR3 has 12 amino acids. V gave up 11 bases and J gave up 0 bases, with 8 bases separating them. DNA for the CDR3: TGCGCCTTAGAGCATAGCAATCAGCCCCAGCATTTT. This translates into CALEHSNQPQHF.

In DNA, the CDR3 is TGCGCCAGCAGCTTCTACGGACAAAAGTCCTACGAGCAGTACTTC. Translating gives CASSFYGQKSYEQYF. This chain joins TRBV5-1 and TRBJ2-7; D is possibly TRBD1 (5 bases). The CDR3 covers 15 residues. Per the germline V gene, CDR1 is SGHRS and CDR2 is YFSETQ. The V gene lost 2 bases and the J gene lost 1 base, with 13 bases spanning the gap.